This T cell receptor beta chain originates from a study of shared clonotypes between healthy human individuals. Across the study: Serving as donors were two women and three men, whose ages spanned 18 to 49. CD4 naive and CD4 memory each took three plates per donor, while CD8 naive took two and CD8 memory one.

HIV-negative, healthy adults without recent acute infections or vaccinations were the donors. Whole-study findings and limits: Between a handful of donors, naive CD4 clonotypes were shared at a level of approximately 5%.

The CDR3 loop spans 15 amino acids. Germline CDR1 LNHDA, CDR2 SQIVND (reference sequence). V was clipped by 8 bases and J by 4 bases; unmatched bases: 13. Generated by immunoSEQ multiplex PCR, the TCRdb table keeps only in-frame clones and is missing some. The sample shows 550,000 to 850,000 clones, 55% to 80% of them seen only once. This clone showed up just once. Antigen specificity is unknown. What was sequenced was memory CD4+ T cells sorted from blood. Subset in this sample: CD45RA-negative fraction. This TCR was sampled from a woman aged 25 to 39 in good health. The rearrangement uses TRBV19 and TRBJ2-5; 7 nucleotides align to TRBD2. DNA of the CDR3: TGTGCCAGTTCCCTCAGCGGGATCGGGGGAGAGACCCAGTACTTC. Translation: CASSLSGIGGETQYF.